This T cell receptor (beta chain) was captured by sequencing in a study of STAT5B mutations in CD4+ large granular lymphocyte leukemia. The CDR3 sequence is 15 residues long. CDR1 is MDHEN, CDR2 SYDVKM, per germline. V was pared by 7 bases and J by 3 bases, with 15 bases between. Sequencing was at survey level. Authors' analysis steps: Lowest detectable productive clonotype frequency was 2.59 x 10-5. The data were produced by immunoSEQ multiplex PCR, yet TCRdb's version contains in-frame clones alone and is incomplete. Clone size and V and J calls were adopted from that table, with D and trimming inferred from the DNA. The sample contains some 30,000 clones, roughly 76% of which appear only once.

This clonotype originated in a human donor in good health. The sample comprised CD4+ T cells from blood buffy coats. The chain combines TRBV28 with TRBJ2-2, with no clear D. CDR3 sequence (DNA): TGTGCCAGCACGGGCCCCAGTTTCGACACCGGGGAGCTGTTTTTT. This encodes CASTGPSFDTGELFF.